The 2 T cell receptor beta chains in this list originate from one sample, sequenced in a study of early T cells in non-severe SARS-CoV-2 infection. TCRdb used MiXCR to reprocess the 5' RACE reads, holding one entry per CDR3 protein. The table lists tens of thousands of distinct CDR3 sequences, 20% to 25% of them singletons. Material: whole blood, obtained at baseline. The receptors here all came from an adult who was a healthcare worker with PCR-confirmed SARS-CoV-2 infection or an uninfected control (not recorded which).

This clonotype has a count of ten or more. The chain combines TRBV13 with TRBJ1-1; the D is unclear. Deletions cut 4 bases from V and 4 bases from J, with 10 bases between. Germline V lookup: CDR1 PRHDT, CDR2 FYEKMQ (reference sequence). The CDR3 spans 13 residues. The CDR3, as DNA: TGTGCCAGCAGCTCCAGACGAGGCACTGAAGCTTTCTTT. Protein product: CASSSRRGTEAFF.

The gene calls are TRBV12-3 or TRBV12-4 and TRBJ2-5; D unresolved. This CDR3 has 13 amino acids. V dropped 2 bases and J dropped 4 bases, with 8 bases sitting between them. The CDR3 sequence: CASSLYRRETQYF. The CDR3 nucleotides are TGTGCCAGCAGTTTATACAGAAGAGAGACCCAGTACTTC.